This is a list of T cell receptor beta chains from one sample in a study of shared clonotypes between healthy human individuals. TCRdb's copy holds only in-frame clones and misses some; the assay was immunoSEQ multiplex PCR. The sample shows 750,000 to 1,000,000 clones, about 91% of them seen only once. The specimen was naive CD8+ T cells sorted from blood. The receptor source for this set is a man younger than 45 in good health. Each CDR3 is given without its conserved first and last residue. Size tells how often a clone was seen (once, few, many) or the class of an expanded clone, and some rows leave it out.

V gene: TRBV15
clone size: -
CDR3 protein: ATSVTSVEEHSNGEQY

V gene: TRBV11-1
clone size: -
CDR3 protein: ASIYRGEQY

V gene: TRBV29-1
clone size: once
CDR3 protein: SVEDMRGRVIIEGGYT

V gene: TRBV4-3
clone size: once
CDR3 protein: ASSQALGRHNEQF

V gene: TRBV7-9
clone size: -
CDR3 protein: ASSSLVGPQAYEQY

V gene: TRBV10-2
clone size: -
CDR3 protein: ASSEAGTSGNGEQF

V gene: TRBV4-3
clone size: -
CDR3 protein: ASSQDRRGGGYEQY

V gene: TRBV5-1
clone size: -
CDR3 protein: ASSFSETDSETQY

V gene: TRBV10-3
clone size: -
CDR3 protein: AISAAAQNTEAF

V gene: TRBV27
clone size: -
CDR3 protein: ASRRQGNRYEQY

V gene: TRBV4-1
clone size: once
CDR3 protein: ASSQDDSFENIQY

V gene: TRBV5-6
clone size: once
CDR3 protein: ASSLGLNTGELF

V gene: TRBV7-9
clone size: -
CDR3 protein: ASYPSMRTEAF

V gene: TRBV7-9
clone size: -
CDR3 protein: ASRDGRAENEQF

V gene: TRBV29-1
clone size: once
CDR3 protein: SVEGLAPGELF

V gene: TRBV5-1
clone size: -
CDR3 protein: ASSDRDRSYEQY

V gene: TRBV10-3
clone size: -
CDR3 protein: ATTTAGGKDTQY